The 30 T cell receptor beta chains reported below all come from one sample, sequenced in a study of blood T cell repertoires in COVID-19. Clones were sequenced by immunoSEQ multiplex PCR, and TCRdb holds only the in-frame ones, with some missing. The sample has nearly 350,000 clones; approximately 82% are singletons. What was sequenced was peripheral blood. Receptors originate from a man aged 30-40 years with active or convalescent COVID-19.

The chain carries TRBV5-1 and TRBJ1-1, with D maybe TRBD1 (6 bases). The CDR3 extends over 14 amino acids. CDR1 is SGHRS, CDR2 YFSETQ, per germline. The V gene lost 0 bases and the J gene lost 4 bases, with 10 bases spanning the gap. The CDR3 spells CASSLGQGPTEAFF. The CDR3 DNA follows: TGCGCCAGCAGCTTGGGGCAGGGGCCCACTGAAGCTTTCTTT.

This chain connects TRBV19 to TRBJ1-6, with 11 bases aligning to TRBD1. Germline V gene sequence: CDR1 LNHDA, CDR2 SQIVND (reference sequence). The CDR3 consists of 15 residues. V shed 6 bases, J shed 7 bases, and the junction held 5 bases outside the gene matches. The CDR3 bases are TGTGCCAGTAGCCGGGACAGGGGGAGGAATTCACCCCTCCACTTT. Protein: CASSRDRGRNSPLHF.

V usage is TRBV4-2 and J usage is TRBJ2-5; D unresolved. CDR1 is LGHNA and CDR2 is YNFKEQ in the germline V gene. V was pared by 4 bases and J by 2 bases, with 11 bases between. The CDR3 consists of 14 residues. CDR3 in amino acids: CASSPRLRQETQYF. The CDR3 coding sequence is TGTGCCAGCAGCCCACGCTTGCGTCAAGAGACCCAGTACTTC.

This clone was detected only once. The chain links TRBV4-1 to TRBJ1-2; D possibly corresponds to TRBD1 (6 bases). CDR3 length: 14 amino acids. V gave up 0 bases and J gave up 2 bases, with 7 bases separating them. Germline CDR1 reads MGHRA; CDR2 reads YSYEKL. In nucleotides, the CDR3 is TGCGCCAGCAGCCAAGATGACAGGAACTATGGCTACACCTTC. Translating it yields CASSQDDRNYGYTF.

The chain employs TRBV2 and TRBJ2-7, with D hard to call. CDR1 and CDR2 from the germline V gene are SNHLY and FYNNEI. The CDR3 runs to 13 residues. V lost 2 bases to trimming and J lost 6 bases, with 11 bases between them. The CDR3 loop reads CASSELPPREQYF. Here the CDR3 DNA reads TGTGCCAGCAGTGAACTTCCCCCTCGCGAGCAGTACTTC. The variable domain in full, with the rest retrieved from reference TRBV2 and TRBJ2-7, is EPEVTQTPSHQVTQMGQEVILRCVPISNHLYFYWYRQILGQKVEFLVSFYNNEISEKSEIFDDQFSVERPDGSNFTLKIRSTKLEDSAMYFCASSELPPREQYFGPGTRLTVT.

The CDR3 here is CASSVYPPSSGSSYNEQFF. The CDR3 nucleotides read TGTGCCAGCAGTGTTTACCCCCCCTCGAGCGGGAGTTCCTACAATGAGCAGTTCTTC. The rearrangement links TRBV6-4 to TRBJ2-1; the match to TRBD2 covers 8 bases. The germline CDR1 and CDR2 sequences are MRHNA and SNTAGT. V trimming: 4 bases; J trimming: 1 base; junction bases outside the gene matches: 15. This CDR3 spans 19 amino acids.

CDR3 sequence: CASSLESRDEQFF. The CDR3 DNA reads as TGTGCCAGCAGCTTAGAGAGCCGCGATGAGCAGTTCTTC. The rearrangement uses TRBV11-3 and TRBJ2-1; D is uncertain. The V end was cut by 0 bases, the J end by 8 bases, with 8 bases between. The CDR3 has 13 amino acids. The germline gives CDR1 SGHNT, CDR2 YENEEA.

This clone was observed a handful of times. The chain recombines TRBV30 with TRBJ1-1; the D is unclear. Trimming cost V 3 bases and J 5 bases, with 16 bases left between them. The CDR3 consists of 14 residues. Germline loops: CDR1 GTSNPN, CDR2 SVGIG (reference sequence). The CDR3 nucleotides are TGTGCCTGGAGCAAGAGGAGGGAAGGTACTGAAGCTTTCTTT. Translating gives CAWSKRREGTEAFF. The variable domain in full, completed from reference TRBV30 and TRBJ1-1, reads SQTIHQWPATLVQPVGSPLSLECTVEGTSNPNLYWYRQAAGRGLQLLFYSVGIGQISSEVPQNLSASRPQDRQFILSSKKLLLSDSGFYLCAWSKRREGTEAFFGQGTRLTVV.

The chain employs TRBV5-4 and TRBJ2-1; the match to TRBD1 covers 8 bases. Germline CDR1 is SGHNT and CDR2 is YYREEE (reference sequence). Losses at the gene ends were 0 bases for V and 6 bases for J; bases not matched to a gene: 8. This CDR3 spans 16 amino acids. CDR3 amino acids: CASSLVSRTGTNEQFF. The CDR3 region has the DNA TGTGCCAGCAGCTTGGTTTCTCGGACAGGGACCAATGAGCAGTTCTTC.

The chain employs TRBV7-2 and TRBJ2-3, with D hard to call. The V and J ends lost 1 base and 0 bases respectively, with 5 bases between them. This CDR3 is built from 14 residues. The V gene's germline CDR1 is SGHTA and CDR2 FQGNSA. The CDR3 DNA sequence: TGTGCCAGCAGCTTAGGCCAGAGCACAGATACGCAGTATTTT. It translates to CASSLGQSTDTQYF.

V usage is TRBV9 and J usage is TRBJ2-1; 7 nucleotides line up with TRBD1. After removal of 3 bases from V and 1 base from J, the junction contained 4 bases not matched to a gene. This CDR3 contains 15 residues. Germline loops: CDR1 SGDLS, CDR2 YYNGEE. The CDR3 nucleotides read TGTGCCAGCAGCGAGACAGGGAAATCCTACAATGAGCAGTTCTTC. Residues: CASSETGKSYNEQFF.

This CDR3 is CASSQACWDRGSYEQYF. The CDR3 nucleotides read TGCGCCAGCAGTCAAGCCTGCTGGGACAGGGGCTCCTACGAGCAGTACTTC. The V gene is TRBV23-1, the J gene TRBJ2-7; 10 nucleotides line up with TRBD1. TRBV23-1 belongs to the ORF category, with a function that is uncertain. Trimming removed 2 bases from V and 0 bases from J; junction bases left unmatched: 7. The CDR3 has 17 amino acids.

In its sample, this clone was seen a few times. This chain joins TRBV7-3 and TRBJ2-1; D is perhaps TRBD2 (5 bases). V dropped 5 bases and J dropped 9 bases, with 11 bases sitting between them. The CDR3 is 12 residues long. The V gene's germline CDR1 is SGHTA and CDR2 FQGTGA. In nucleotides, the CDR3 is TGTGCCAGCAGCCTCGTGGGGAGTGAGCAGTTCTTC. It is translated as CASSLVGSEQFF.

On this clone itself: The germline gene is not matched at one end of the junction; a read error may be the cause. This chain joins TRBV5-8 and TRBJ1-1, with D possibly matching TRBD1 (5 bases). CDR3 length equals 11 residues. Germline CDR1 reads SGHTS; CDR2 reads YDEGEE. The CDR3: CASSWPPGLMF. The CDR3 region has the DNA TGTGCCAGCAGCTGGCCACCGGGACTTATGTTT.

This clone was seen a handful of times. The chain joins TRBV6-5 to TRBJ2-2; possible D gene TRBD2, 6 bases. The germline V gene has CDR1 MNHEY and CDR2 SVGAGI. Deletions cut 4 bases from V and 4 bases from J, with 13 bases between. The CDR3 has 15 amino acids. CDR3 in amino acids: CASSWASASTGELFF. In nucleotides, the CDR3 is TGTGCCAGCAGTTGGGCTAGCGCTAGCACCGGGGAGCTGTTTTTT.

The V and J genes are TRBV29-1 and TRBJ1-2, with 10 bases aligning to TRBD1. The CDR3 is 15 residues long. From germline, CDR1 is SQVTM and CDR2 ANQGSEA. With 0 bases clipped from V and 12 bases from J, the junction kept 13 bases outside the gene matches. The CDR3 protein is CSVEDLTGTGEANTF. CDR3 DNA: TGCAGCGTTGAAGATCTTACGGGGACAGGGGAAGCGAACACCTTC.

The V and J genes are TRBV9 and TRBJ1-4; TRBD1 aligns across 8 bases. V lost 5 bases and J lost 2; bases outside the gene matches: 11. Germline loops: CDR1 SGDLS, CDR2 YYNGEE. CDR3 length: 17 amino acids. As DNA, the CDR3 is TGTGCCAGCAGTCCAATGACAGGGGTTGTGACTAATGAAAAACTGTTTTTT. Residues: CASSPMTGVVTNEKLFF.

The genes are TRBV9 and TRBJ2-7; a possible D gene is TRBD1 (6 bases). Deletions cut 4 bases from V and 1 base from J, with 12 bases between. The CDR3 is 14 residues long. Germline CDR1 SGDLS, CDR2 YYNGEE. Here the CDR3 reads CASSFRQDSYEQYF. The CDR3 DNA follows: TGTGCCAGCAGCTTCAGACAGGATTCCTACGAGCAGTACTTC.

The chain carries TRBV5-4 and TRBJ1-2, with 9 nucleotides matching TRBD1. V lost 0 bases to trimming and J lost 4 bases; unmatched junction nucleotides: 4. The CDR3 consists of 15 residues. Germline lookup yields CDR1 SGHNT and CDR2 YYREEE (reference sequence). The DNA for the CDR3 is TGTGCCAGCAGCTTGGAGGGACAGGGCGCCTATGGCTACACCTTC. Protein product: CASSLEGQGAYGYTF.

This clone was picked up one time. The V gene is TRBV5-4, the J gene TRBJ2-1; 11 bases fit TRBD2. This CDR3 is built from 16 residues. V trimming: 4 bases; J trimming: 4 bases; junction bases outside the gene matches: 7. Germline V CDR1 and CDR2: SGHNT, YYREEE (reference sequence). The CDR3 sequence: CASSPRSGGGYNEQFF. Written as DNA, the CDR3 is TGTGCCAGCAGCCCGCGTAGCGGGGGGGGATACAATGAGCAGTTCTTC.

This chain joins TRBV30 and TRBJ2-3; 8 nucleotides agree with TRBD2. Germline V gives CDR1 GTSNPN, CDR2 SVGIG (reference sequence). CDR3 length equals 13 residues. Trimming took 4 bases from V and 4 from J; bases not matched to a gene: 4. The CDR3: CAWTSGGADTQYF. The CDR3 DNA reads TGTGCCTGGACTTCGGGAGGGGCAGATACGCAGTATTTT.

The CDR3 DNA sequence: TGTGCCACCCAGATTTCTAATGAAAAACTGTTTTTT. Its translation is CATQISNEKLFF. The V call is TRBV28, the J call TRBJ1-4, with D unclear. Looked up from germline, CDR1 is MDHEN and CDR2 is SYDVKM. V was cut by 10 bases and J by 3 bases, with 9 bases left in between. This CDR3 region has 12 residues.

This clone came up a few times. The CDR3, as DNA: TGTGCCAGCAGCTTAGAGCTAATACGGGGGGTCGTGGACATTCAGTACTTC. Protein product: CASSLELIRGVVDIQYF. The rearrangement joins TRBV7-2 to TRBJ2-4; the match to TRBD2 covers 7 bases. CDR3 length: 17 amino acids. The V and J ends lost 1 base and 8 bases, in that order; junction bases with no gene match: 14. From germline, CDR1 is SGHTA and CDR2 FQGNSA.

The chain carries TRBV4-1 and TRBJ2-4; 7 bases are shared with TRBD1. Germline CDR1 is MGHRA and CDR2 is YSYEKL. This CDR3 spans 17 amino acids. Trimming took 0 bases from V and 1 from J; bases not matched to a gene: 6. The CDR3 reads CASSQDGTVTAKNIQYF. For the CDR3, the DNA is TGCGCCAGCAGCCAAGATGGGACAGTGACCGCCAAAAACATTCAGTACTTC.

The chain has TRBV4-1 and TRBJ1-1; 9 bases line up with TRBD1. This CDR3 is 16 amino acids long. CDR1 MGHRA and CDR2 YSYEKL come from the germline V gene. J was trimmed by 3 bases and V by 5 bases; bases with no gene match: 10. CDR3: CASSKGTGSWYTEAFF. In DNA, the CDR3 is TGCGCCAGCAGCAAGGGGACAGGGAGTTGGTACACTGAAGCTTTCTTT.

The genes are TRBV5-4 and TRBJ2-7, with 10 bases that match TRBD2. Germline V lookup: CDR1 SGHNT, CDR2 YYREEE (reference sequence). The CDR3 contains 17 residues. With V trimmed by 0 bases and J by 5 bases, 11 bases remained unmatched. Here the CDR3 reads CASSLGAGGPSGDEQYF. The CDR3 DNA follows: TGTGCCAGCAGCTTGGGAGCGGGAGGGCCCTCGGGTGACGAGCAGTACTTC.

The chain recombines TRBV14 with TRBJ2-7, with 10 bases lining up with TRBD2. Trimming took 3 bases from V and 6 from J; bases not matched to a gene: 5. This CDR3 spans 14 amino acids. Germline-derived CDR1 and CDR2 are SGHDN and FVKESK. CDR3: CASSHLAGAREQYF. The CDR3 DNA is TGTGCCAGCAGCCACCTAGCGGGAGCTCGCGAGCAGTACTTC.

The V gene is TRBV5-1, the J gene TRBJ1-2; 9 bases fit TRBD1. V trimming: 0 bases; J trimming: 3 bases; junction bases outside the gene matches: 3. Germline-derived CDR1 and CDR2 are SGHRS and YFSETQ. The CDR3 totals 15 residues. The CDR3 loop is CASSLAGTGYYGYTF. The CDR3 coding sequence is TGCGCCAGCAGCTTGGCCGGGACAGGGTACTATGGCTACACCTTC.

The genes are TRBV4-2 and TRBJ2-5, with D uncertain. V shed 0 bases and J shed 5 bases, with 10 bases lying between them. Germline CDR1 is LGHNA and CDR2 is YNFKEQ. The CDR3 loop spans 14 amino acids. This chain's CDR3 is CASSQELMSETQYF. CDR3 coding DNA: TGTGCCAGCAGCCAAGAGCTAATGAGCGAGACCCAGTACTTC.

In this sample, this clone turned up a few times. This chain uses TRBV18 with TRBJ2-2, with D possibly being TRBD1 (6 bases). The CDR3 totals 15 residues. From germline, CDR1 is KGHSH and CDR2 LQKENI. Trimming removed 2 bases from V and 5 bases from J, with 12 bases in between. CDR3 region: CASSPGGLKTGELFF. CDR3 nucleotides: TGTGCCAGCTCACCAGGGGGCTTGAAGACCGGGGAGCTGTTTTTT.